The following is a T cell receptor beta chain sequence with its context. Which antigen it targets is not known. Base quality data are lacking; no much larger clone is found one base away. The cohort comprised around 700 healthy bone marrow donors. Cohort members were all nominally healthy when sampled, although unrecorded immune exposures were likely present. The donor was CMV seronegative and was included in the group of hundreds of seronegative cohort members. Every donor gave a peripheral blood sample, and the peripheral blood mononuclear cells from that sample were used for TCR beta sequencing. The Qiagen DNeasy Blood Extraction Kit was used to extract genomic DNA from the blood cell samples. The entry originates in a study of cytomegalovirus exposure and HLA in healthy donors (dated by TCRdb to the late 2010s). The study in broad terms: An earlier analysis of under 600 of the donors reported more than 250 Gb of sequence data and about 100 million unique TCR beta sequences from roughly 180 million T cells. An early release covering roughly 580 HLA-typed donors comprised 300 to 350 gigabases of sequencing data and tens of millions of unique TCR sequences. Among the approximately 430 genotyped donors, more than 70% belonged to the genetic ancestry cluster associated with self-reported Caucasian donors. The study aimed to test whether cataloging public T cell receptors could reveal signatures of past pathogen exposure. The study profiled the T cell repertoires of 500 to 800 subjects by immunosequencing and related them to cytomegalovirus serostatus. A separate validation cohort of roughly 110 different subjects was used in addition to the roughly 670-subject first cohort. To predict cytomegalovirus infection status, the study combined high-throughput TCR immunosequencing, statistical association of individual TCRs with disease status, and machine learning. In a later analysis, previously published TCR beta repertoires from 670 or so donors were re-analyzed and high-resolution HLA genotyping was added so that TCR occurrence patterns could be studied. Rather than using new phenotypic data, the later analysis identified candidate immune exposures from TCR beta sequences and from how often those sequences occurred across donors. To decide whether each TCR beta V gene segment behaved as functional or pseudogenic, an earlier analysis of some 540 of the donors relied on high-throughput TCR beta sequencing. Donor age, sex, ethnicity and CMV serostatus were compiled together with the repertoire data. Genome-wide SNP genotypes for about 65% of the roughly 670 donors were used in a later genetic analysis, which treated that subset as a discovery cohort. Every repertoire in the discovery cohort had been generated on one and the same sequencing platform. Class I and class II HLA loci were covered by the typing at four-digit resolution. Typing coverage differed by locus: A, B, C, DRB1 and DQB1 were typed in roughly 620-630 donors, DQA1 in 522, DPA1 in 600 to 610, and DPB1 in 472. Four to six DR-DQ haplotypes were handled as single units for association and clustering, since linkage in the cohort was strong. Among about 400 genotyped donors of the cohort, an average of roughly 230,000 unique TCR beta nucleotide sequences was sequenced per donor, of which about 18% were non-productive. Overall study outcomes, separate from this receptor: In a later genetic analysis, a missense DCLRE1C variant was associated with V-gene and J-gene trimming of TCR beta chains, and the association was replicated in an independent cohort. Because HLA typing was missing for some donors at each locus, association tests included only the typed subset. The classifier was reported to diagnose cytomegalovirus status with high specificity and sensitivity in both the original cohort and the validation cohort. In a later analysis, TCR association rates were found to vary across HLA loci, with the most associated TCRs seen for DRB1 alleles and the fewest for HLA-C alleles. Immune exposure information for the cohort was limited to CMV serostatus. Roughly uniform sequencing depth across donors was assumed in presence/absence analyses, although this assumption may not hold. Assigning TCR associations to individual alleles was difficult when HLA alleles, especially DR and DQ, strongly co-occurred. In vitro tests confirmed that a few of the cytomegalovirus-associated TCR beta chains recognize cytomegalovirus antigens. Correlated functional status among segregating V segments might reflect linkage disequilibrium, but an unknown experimental factor could not be ruled out. While some public TCRs were present in many individuals, most TCR sequences turned up only very rarely across donors. Because the 87-base-pair reads could not distinguish some IMGT-functional V segments, including TRBV6-2 and TRBV6-3, those segments were excluded. A further reported finding was that TCR beta sequences accurately predicted the HLA-A and HLA-B alleles for most subjects in the first cohort. Specific HLA alleles were associated with 15,000 to 20,000 TCR beta sequences at a false discovery rate of 0.05 in a later analysis. In a later analysis, most CMV-associated TCR beta chains were found to appear HLA-restricted, with HLA associations seemingly driven largely by CMV exposure. The study listed over 150 TCR beta chains as associated with cytomegalovirus. In an earlier analysis of around 600 of the donors, most TCR beta V segments appeared in productive rearrangements about 90% or about 30% of the time, broadly matching IMGT annotations. A later analysis reported that several top co-occurrence clusters appeared linked to parvovirus B19, influenza, CMV and Epstein-Barr virus. Only TCR beta chains were sequenced in this cohort, and the absence of alpha or paired-chain data limited detectable features. The authors suggested that the approach could potentially be extended to other disease states and immunological phenotypes. The sequencing pipeline was judged likely to have produced a cluster of highly shared sequence variants as a technical artifact. Compared with equally common non-associated chains, HLA-associated TCR beta chains in a later analysis were more clonally expanded and had lower generation probabilities. Compared with the roughly 710-donor mean, donors in an Asian-associated ancestry cluster had fewer N-insertions in productive TCRs, according to a later genetic analysis. Because counts were too low, under 20 rarely observed V segments, including chromosome 9 orphons, were left out of the earlier analysis of a few hundred of the donors.

The library was made by the immunoSEQ multiplex PCR assay. The multiplex PCR relied on a mix of 60 forward primers for TCR Vbeta segments and 13 reverse primers for TCR Jbeta segments. The CDR3 region of rearranged TCR beta genes was amplified from genomic DNA by a multiplex PCR assay. The amplified TCR beta libraries were sequenced on the Illumina HiSeq System as 87-base-pair reads. Turning to the authors' computational methods: A later analysis tallied about 77 million unique TCR beta chains across the 666 repertoires, and around 10 million of those chains were shared by two or more donors. To remove PCR and sequencing errors, raw reads were error-corrected and collapsed into unique sequences using a nearest-neighbor algorithm that merged closely related sequences. V, D and J gene segments were assigned by aligning CDR3 sequences to IMGT reference sequences. For a sequence to be retained, at least a six-nucleotide match to both a V gene segment and a J gene segment was required. Rearrangements were called productive when the CDR3 lacked stop codons and stayed in frame with V and J; all others were non-productive. CDR3 was defined by IMGT convention, running from the second conserved V-encoded cysteine to the conserved J-encoded phenylalanine. Sequences without an unambiguous match to a single V gene segment were excluded from the earlier analysis of a few hundred of the donors. In an earlier analysis of 587 of the donors, V segments were called functional above 56.7% productive rearrangements and were called segregating when the between-donor standard deviation exceeded 5%. A statistical classification framework was built for diagnosing cytomegalovirus status from the catalog of TCR beta chain sequences. In a later analysis, V and J genes were assigned by comparing TCR nucleotide sequences against IMGT/GENE-DB human TR gene sequences. The TCRdist pipeline was used in a later analysis to assign CDR3 sequences and most-parsimonious VDJ recombination scenarios. In a later analysis, each TCR beta chain was defined by its CDR3 amino acid sequence together with its V-gene family, and reads lacking a unique V-gene family were excluded. To address suspected cross-contamination and a sequencing artifact, a later analysis removed around 600 highly shared, low-generation-probability nucleotide sequences. A later analysis calculated a clonal expansion index for each public chain from normalized within-repertoire ranks of inferred template counts. A later analysis computed generation probabilities with a VDJ recombination model fitted to out-of-frame rearrangements, and checked the results against IGoR. Hypergeometric tests were used in a later analysis to score TCR-TCR, TCR-HLA and TCR-CMV co-occurrence, with a repertoire-size bias correction applied to the TCR pairs. False discovery rates were estimated in a later analysis by permuting HLA or CMV assignments 20 times. In a later analysis, co-occurring TCRs were grouped with DBSCAN, and TCRdist sequence similarity was added when clustering was performed within HLA-allele-positive subsets. Repertoires with fewer than 30,000 or more than 120,000 public chains, plus five repertoires with anomalous nucleotide sharing, were excluded from co-occurrence clustering. TCRdb provides this immuneACCESS table in a form limited to in-frame rearrangements. Some clones are lacking; in checked studies, under half of them reflect an unresolved V gene, and why the rest are absent is not known. D and trimming come from the DNA, and the V and J calls and clone size come from that table. The sample table contains under 150,000 clones; only one count was recorded for roughly 73% of them. Less than 1.1% of the sample is held by the ten biggest clonotypes.

CDR1 SGDLS and CDR2 YYNGEE are derived from the germline V gene. V ends up 0 bases short and J 8 bases short, with an unmatched junction base count of 6. The CDR3 goes from the cysteine to the phenylalanine over 15 residues. Kept here is only the CDR3 DNA, which spans 45 bases and is read in frame from base 1. The TCR originated in a male donor in good health and CMV-seronegative. Material for sequencing was PBMCs. The chain is assembled from TRBV9 and TRBJ2-1; 9 central bases correspond to TRBD2. CDR3 reads: CASSVGAGGRDEQFF. In nucleotides, the sequence is TGTGCCAGCAGCGTAGGGGCGGGGGGGAGGGATGAGCAGTTCTTC.